This passage covers 3 T cell receptor beta chains from one sample sequenced in a study of vaccination and CD4 T cells after COVID-19. Oncomine TCR Beta short-read sequencing was applied to DNA from cultured CD4+ T cells. MiXCR, run by TCRdb on the PCR reads, gives a single entry per CDR3 protein. There are 9,000 to 10,000 distinct CDR3 sequences in the sample; more than 30% occur only once, and 25% to 35% lies in the top ten. Their antigens remain unidentified. Treatment: roughly ten-day PBMC culture with coronavirus spike peptide pools or control peptides (ViraFEST assay). Prior to the COVID-19 pandemic (2011-2018), the unexposed donor's CD4+ T cells were collected. Sequencing was done on a sample of CD4+ T cells from blood, cultured in vitro. All receptors come from a human donor in good health.

This clonotype was recorded a few times. This sequence joins TRBV10-3 and TRBJ1-2; 9 bases map to TRBD1. The trim removed 2 bases at V and 6 bases at J, leaving 4 bases unmatched. CDR1 is ENHRY and CDR2 is SYGVKD in the germline V gene. The length of the CDR3 is 14 residues. The CDR3 here is CAISERQGGDGYTF. The DNA for the CDR3 is TGTGCCATCAGTGAGAGACAGGGGGGAGATGGCTACACCTTC.

The V gene is TRBV7-9, the J gene TRBJ2-7; D is uncertain. Trimming left V 2 bases short and J 0 bases short, with 14 bases between. The V gene's germline CDR1 is SEHNR and CDR2 FQNEAQ (reference sequence). The CDR3 covers 16 residues. The CDR3 coding sequence is TGTGCCAGCAGCTTAATAGGCCAGCCGAGCTCCTACGAGCAGTACTTC. Protein: CASSLIGQPSSYEQYF.

The chain links TRBV7-2 to TRBJ1-1; D is unresolved. Germline loops: CDR1 SGHTA, CDR2 FQGNSA. The CDR3 is made up of 13 amino acids. V was pared by 6 bases and J by 3 bases, with 11 bases between. The CDR3 nucleotides are TGTGCCAGCAGACAAGACGGTTACACTGAAGCTTTCTTT. Its translation: CASRQDGYTEAFF.